The rows below give T cell receptor beta chains drawn from one sample of a study of T-cell reconstitution after alpha-beta-depleted transplantation in children. TCRdb fed the PCR reads into MiXCR, producing one record per CDR3 protein. This sample has some 150,000 distinct CDR3 sequences, with roughly 8.8% found just once. The source material was PBMCs, mostly from graft donor cells, sampled 180 days after TCRalphabeta/CD19-depleted stem cell transplant. The receptors stem from a female patient between 2 and 15 years old who had a stem cell transplant for congenital amegakaryocytic thrombocytopenia, so the T cells may come from the graft donor. Each CDR3 is given with its conserved first and last residue. Fields, in order: CDR3 protein, CDR3 DNA, clone size, J gene, D gene, V gene. The D gene is left open where the match is weak. Size is stated for part of the rows, as once, few or many counts, or as a class when the clone is expanded.

CASSHTGAEAFF,TGTGCCAGCAGCCACACAGGGGCTGAAGCTTTCTTT,many,TRBJ1-1,TRBD1,TRBV7-2
CSVGRNRESNTEAFF,TGCAGCGTAGGACGTAATCGGGAATCGAACACTGAAGCTTTCTTT,-,TRBJ1-1,-,TRBV29-1
CSVEPTGGSGYTF,TGCAGCGTCGAACCCACAGGGGGCAGTGGCTACACCTTC,few,TRBJ1-2,TRBD1,TRBV29-1
CASSPRPSSNTGELFF,TGTGCCAGCTCACCACGCCCCAGTTCGAACACCGGGGAGCTGTTTTTT,many,TRBJ2-2,-,TRBV18
CASSPGQLNEKLFF,TGTGCCAGCTCACCAGGACAGTTAAATGAAAAACTGTTTTTT,-,TRBJ1-4,-,TRBV18
CASSLLAGQGIGELFF,TGTGCCAGCAGTCTCCTTGCGGGACAGGGGATCGGGGAGCTGTTTTTT,-,TRBJ2-2,TRBD1,TRBV6-1
CSASNWGSLPLHF,TGCAGTGCTAGTAACTGGGGCAGCTTGCCCCTCCACTTT,many,TRBJ1-6,-,TRBV20-1
CASSFRTGTSGRGETQYF,TGTGCCAGCAGCTTTCGAACCGGGACTAGCGGGAGAGGAGAGACCCAGTACTTC,many,TRBJ2-5,TRBD2,TRBV7-8
CSARIGNQPQHF,TGCAGTGCTAGGATCGGGAATCAGCCCCAGCATTTT,many,TRBJ1-5,-,TRBV20-1
CATGDLTGTYEQYF,TGTGCCACCGGCGACCTGACAGGGACCTACGAGCAGTACTTC,many,TRBJ2-7,TRBD1,TRBV10-3
CASTLDPQGVRTQYF,TGTGCCAGTACCTTGGACCCTCAGGGTGTGAGGACCCAGTACTTC,-,TRBJ2-5,-,TRBV19
CASTLTGVEKLFF,TGTGCCAGCACGCTGACAGGGGTTGAAAAACTGTTTTTT,-,TRBJ1-4,TRBD1,TRBV7-9
CASSLNNFPKTSQYF,TGTGCCAGCAGCTTAAACAATTTCCCCAAAACGAGTCAGTACTTC,many,TRBJ2-4,-,TRBV11-2
CASSLSGKSPLHF,TGTGCCAGCAGCTTATCAGGAAAGTCACCCCTCCACTTT,-,TRBJ1-6,-,TRBV7-6
CSVRTDLYQETQYF,TGCAGCGTTCGAACCGACTTGTACCAAGAGACCCAGTACTTC,many,TRBJ2-5,-,TRBV29-1
CSARDFRGDRYNEQFF,TGCAGTGCTAGAGATTTTCGAGGGGACAGATACAATGAGCAGTTCTTC,many,TRBJ2-1,TRBD1,TRBV20-1
CASSMGSSYNEQFF,TGCGCCAGCAGCATGGGAAGTTCCTACAATGAGCAGTTCTTC,few,TRBJ2-1,-,TRBV4-1
CAWGVQGTEAFF,TGTGCCTGGGGGGTCCAGGGCACTGAAGCTTTCTTT,many,TRBJ1-1,-,TRBV28
CASSLVGTVQPQHF,TGTGCCAGCAGTTTAGTAGGGACGGTCCAGCCCCAGCATTTT,many,TRBJ1-5,-,TRBV12-3/TRBV12-4
CSVGTGGTGELFF,TGCAGCGTTGGAACAGGGGGCACCGGGGAGCTGTTTTTT,many,TRBJ2-2,TRBD1,TRBV29-1
CASIEVGTEAFF,TGTGCCAGCATAGAGGTAGGCACTGAAGCTTTCTTT,many,TRBJ1-1,-,TRBV28
CSARLGQGLYEQYF,TGCAGTGCCAGATTGGGACAGGGGCTATACGAGCAGTACTTC,-,TRBJ2-7,TRBD1,TRBV20-1
CASTPGGRRNYEQYF,TGTGCCAGCACCCCCGGAGGAAGGAGGAACTACGAGCAGTACTTC,few,TRBJ2-7,-,TRBV7-2
CSARDGGGGGYQPQHF,TGCAGTGCTAGAGATGGGGGCGGGGGAGGCTATCAGCCCCAGCATTTT,-,TRBJ1-5,-,TRBV20-1
CASSHWGLPTSYEQFF,TGTGCCAGCAGCCATTGGGGACTACCCACGTCTTATGAGCAGTTCTTC,many,TRBJ2-1,TRBD2,TRBV7-9
CASSLTGATEGSYNSPLHF,TGCGCCAGCAGCTTGACGGGGGCCACGGAAGGCTCCTATAATTCACCCCTCCACTTT,-,TRBJ1-6,-,TRBV5-1
CASSLGGAGLSYGYTF,TGTGCCAGCAGTTTAGGGGGGGCAGGGCTTAGCTATGGCTACACCTTC,many,TRBJ1-2,-,TRBV28
CASRDFGRSPLHF,TGTGCCAGCAGGGATTTCGGAAGGTCACCCCTCCACTTT,many,TRBJ1-6,-,TRBV12-3/TRBV12-4
CASSAGGDGPYEQYF,TGTGCCAGCAGCGCGGGGGGGGACGGCCCCTACGAGCAGTACTTC,-,TRBJ2-7,-,TRBV21-1